This T cell receptor beta chain originates from a study of technical replicates of blood from a few donors. Repertoires were generated with immunoSEQ multiplex PCR, while TCRdb's copy carries only in-frame clones and drops some. The sample holds more than 70,000 clones, 90% to 95% seen once. This sequence originates from a human donor in good health. The material sequenced was T cells isolated from PBMCs.

This CDR3 reads CASSLGDRGLGQETQYF. CDR3 DNA sequence: TGTGCCAGCAGCTTGGGGGACAGGGGGCTAGGTCAAGAGACCCAGTACTTC. The chain links TRBV5-4 to TRBJ2-5; 12 positions match TRBD1. The CDR3 is 17 amino acids. V dropped 0 bases and J dropped 2; count of bases not matched to a gene: 5. Germline CDR1 and CDR2: SGHNT and YYREEE (reference sequence).